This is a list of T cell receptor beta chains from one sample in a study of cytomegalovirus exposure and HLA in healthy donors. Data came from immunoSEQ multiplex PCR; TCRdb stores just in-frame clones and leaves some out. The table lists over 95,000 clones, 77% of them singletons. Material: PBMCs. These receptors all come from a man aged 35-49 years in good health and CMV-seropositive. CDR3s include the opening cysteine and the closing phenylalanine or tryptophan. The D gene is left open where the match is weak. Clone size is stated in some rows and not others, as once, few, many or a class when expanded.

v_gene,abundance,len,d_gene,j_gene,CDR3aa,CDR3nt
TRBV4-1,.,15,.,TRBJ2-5,CASSQEGADRETQYF,TGCGCCAGCAGCCAGGAGGGCGCGGATCGGGAGACCCAGTACTTC
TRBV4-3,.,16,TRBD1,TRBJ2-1,CASSRQDRGRNNEQFF,TGCGCCAGCAGCCGACAGGACAGGGGTCGAAACAATGAGCAGTTCTTC
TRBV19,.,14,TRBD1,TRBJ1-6,CASSGQGGRSPLHF,TGTGCCAGTAGTGGACAGGGGGGTCGCTCACCCCTCCACTTT
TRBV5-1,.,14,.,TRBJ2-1,CASSFSGRNNEQFF,TGCGCCAGCAGCTTTAGCGGACGCAACAATGAGCAGTTCTTC
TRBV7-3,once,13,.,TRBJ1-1,CASSLSVNTEAFF,TGTGCCAGCAGCTTATCGGTGAACACTGAAGCTTTCTTT
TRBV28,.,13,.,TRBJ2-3,CASNRVVPDTQYF,TGTGCCAGCAATCGCGTGGTTCCAGATACGCAGTATTTT
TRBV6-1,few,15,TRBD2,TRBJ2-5,CASSELAGEQETQYF,TGTGCCAGCAGTGAACTAGCGGGGGAGCAAGAGACCCAGTACTTC
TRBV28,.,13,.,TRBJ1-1,CASSSGGGTEAFF,TGTGCCAGCTCCTCGGGAGGGGGCACTGAAGCTTTCTTT
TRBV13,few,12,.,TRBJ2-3,CASSPQLDTQYF,TGTGCCAGCAGCCCACAATTAGATACGCAGTATTTT
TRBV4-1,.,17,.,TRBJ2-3,CASSQSPPGTSTDTQYF,TGCGCCAGCAGCCAATCACCTCCCGGGACTAGCACAGATACGCAGTATTTT
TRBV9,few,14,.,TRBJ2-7,CASSATPSSYEQYF,TGTGCCAGCAGCGCGACACCCAGCTCCTACGAGCAGTACTTC
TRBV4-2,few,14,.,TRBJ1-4,CASSQVRGVEKLFF,TGTGCCAGCAGCCAAGTAAGGGGTGTTGAAAAACTGTTTTTT
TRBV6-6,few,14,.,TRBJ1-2,CASSSQGGGYGYTF,TGTGCCAGCAGCTCCCAGGGTGGGGGGTATGGCTACACCTTC
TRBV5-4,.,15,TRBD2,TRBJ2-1,CASSLVLAGYNEQFF,TGTGCCAGCAGCTTGGTCCTAGCGGGTTACAATGAGCAGTTCTTC
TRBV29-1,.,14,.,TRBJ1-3,CSVRRGGLGNTIYF,TGCAGCGTCCGGAGGGGGGGGCTCGGAAACACCATATATTTT
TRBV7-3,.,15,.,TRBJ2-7,CASSLTGGPFYEQYF,TGTGCCAGCAGCTTAACCGGGGGGCCGTTTTACGAGCAGTACTTC
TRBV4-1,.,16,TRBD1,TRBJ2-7,CASSQDPGQAIYEQYF,TGCGCCAGCAGCCAAGACCCTGGACAGGCCATTTACGAGCAGTACTTC
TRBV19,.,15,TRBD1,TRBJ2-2,CASRNGIGGSGELFF,TGTGCCAGTAGGAACGGTATAGGGGGCTCCGGGGAGCTGTTTTTT
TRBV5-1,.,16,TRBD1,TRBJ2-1,CASSQRTGGRYNEQFF,TGCGCCAGCAGCCAGCGGACAGGGGGTCGGTACAATGAGCAGTTCTTC
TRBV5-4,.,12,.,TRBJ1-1,CASSLDSTGAAF,TGTGCCAGCAGCTTGGATTCTACGGGAGCCGCCTTT
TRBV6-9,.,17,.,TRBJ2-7,CASGYAGDLGGFYEQYF,TGTGCCAGCGGGTACGCGGGGGACCTAGGGGGATTCTACGAGCAGTACTTC
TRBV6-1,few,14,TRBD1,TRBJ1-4,CASSEGTGFEKLFF,TGTGCCAGCAGTGAAGGGACAGGTTTTGAAAAACTGTTTTTT